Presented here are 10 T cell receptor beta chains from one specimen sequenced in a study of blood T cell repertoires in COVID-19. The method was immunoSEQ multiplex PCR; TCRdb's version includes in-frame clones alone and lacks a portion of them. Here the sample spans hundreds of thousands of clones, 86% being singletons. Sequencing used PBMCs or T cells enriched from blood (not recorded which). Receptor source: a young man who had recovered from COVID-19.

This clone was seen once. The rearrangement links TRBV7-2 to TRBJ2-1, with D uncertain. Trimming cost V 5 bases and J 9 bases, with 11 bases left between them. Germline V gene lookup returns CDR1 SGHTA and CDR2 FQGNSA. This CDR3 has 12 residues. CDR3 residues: CASSPPSVEQFF. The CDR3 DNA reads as TGTGCCAGCAGCCCCCCGTCAGTTGAGCAGTTCTTC.

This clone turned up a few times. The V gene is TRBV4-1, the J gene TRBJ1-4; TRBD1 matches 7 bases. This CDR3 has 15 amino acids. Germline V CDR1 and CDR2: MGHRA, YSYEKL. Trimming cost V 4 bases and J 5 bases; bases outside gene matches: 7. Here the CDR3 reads CASSRGQTGNEKLFF. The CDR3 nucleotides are TGCGCCAGCAGCCGAGGACAGACAGGGAATGAAAAACTGTTTTTT.

The CDR3, as DNA: TGTGCCACTTGGGACAGCAACTATGGCTACACCTTC. Its protein is CATWDSNYGYTF. The chain couples TRBV24-1 to TRBJ1-2, with TRBD1 matching 7 bases. The CDR3 length is 12 residues. V shed 10 bases, J shed 2 bases, and the junction held 3 bases outside the gene matches. In germline, CDR1 is KGHDR, CDR2 SFDVKD.

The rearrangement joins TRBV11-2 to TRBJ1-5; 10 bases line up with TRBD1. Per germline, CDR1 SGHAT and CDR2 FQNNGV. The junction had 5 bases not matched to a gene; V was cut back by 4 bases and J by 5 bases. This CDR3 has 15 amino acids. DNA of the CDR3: TGTGCCAGCAGCTCCGACAGGGGGCGCGATCAGCCCCAGCATTTT. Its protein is CASSSDRGRDQPQHF. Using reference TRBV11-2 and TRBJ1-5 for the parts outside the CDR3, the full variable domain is EAGVAQSPRYKIIEKRQSVAFWCNPISGHATLYWYQQILGQGPKLLIQFQNNGVVDDSQLPKDRFSAERLKGVDSTLKIQPAKLEDSAVYLCASSSDRGRDQPQHFGDGTRLSIL.

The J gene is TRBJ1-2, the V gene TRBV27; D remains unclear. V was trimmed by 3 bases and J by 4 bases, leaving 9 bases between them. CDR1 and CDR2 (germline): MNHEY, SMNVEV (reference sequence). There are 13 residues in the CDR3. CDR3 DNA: TGTGCCAGCAGTTTGGGAGGTTCCTATGGCTACACCTTC. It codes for CASSLGGSYGYTF.

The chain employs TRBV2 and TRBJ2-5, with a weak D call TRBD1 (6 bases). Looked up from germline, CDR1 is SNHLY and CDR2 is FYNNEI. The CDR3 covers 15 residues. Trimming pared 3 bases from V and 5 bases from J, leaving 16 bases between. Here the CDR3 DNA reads TGTGCCAGCAGTGATCAGGGACAAAGAGGGGAGACCCAGTACTTC. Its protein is CASSDQGQRGETQYF.

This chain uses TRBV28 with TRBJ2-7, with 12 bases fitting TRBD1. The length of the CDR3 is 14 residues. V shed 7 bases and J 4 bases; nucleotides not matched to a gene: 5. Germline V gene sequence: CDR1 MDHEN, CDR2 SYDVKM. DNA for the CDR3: TGTGCCAGCACGACGGGACAGGGGGCTTACGAGCAGTACTTC. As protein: CASTTGQGAYEQYF.

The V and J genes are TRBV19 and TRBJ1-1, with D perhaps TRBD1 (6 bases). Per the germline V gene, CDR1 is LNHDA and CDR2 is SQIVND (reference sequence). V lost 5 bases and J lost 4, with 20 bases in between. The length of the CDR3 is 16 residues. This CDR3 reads CASSRGGWGGGTEAFF. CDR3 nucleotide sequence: TGTGCCAGTAGTCGAGGGGGTTGGGGCGGGGGCACTGAAGCTTTCTTT. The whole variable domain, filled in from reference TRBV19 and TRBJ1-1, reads DGGITQSPKYLFRKEGQNVTLSCEQNLNHDAMYWYRQDPGQGLRLIYYSQIVNDFQKGDIAEGYSVSREKKESFPLTVTSAQKNPTAFYLCASSRGGWGGGTEAFFGQGTRLTVV.

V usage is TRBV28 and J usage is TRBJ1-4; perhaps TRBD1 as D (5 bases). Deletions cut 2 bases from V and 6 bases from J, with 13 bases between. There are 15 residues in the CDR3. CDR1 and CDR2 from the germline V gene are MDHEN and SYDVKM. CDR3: CASSLGAEGYEKLFF. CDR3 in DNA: TGTGCCAGCAGTTTAGGGGCCGAAGGGTATGAAAAACTGTTTTTT.

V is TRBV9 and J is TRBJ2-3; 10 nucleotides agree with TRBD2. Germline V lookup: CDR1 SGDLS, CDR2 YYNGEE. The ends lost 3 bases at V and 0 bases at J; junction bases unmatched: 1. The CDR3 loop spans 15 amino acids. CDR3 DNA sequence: TGTGCCAGCAGCGAGCGGGAGGGTAGCACAGATACGCAGTATTTT. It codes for CASSEREGSTDTQYF.